Each of the 12 T cell receptor beta chains below was sequenced from the same sample in a study of blood T cell repertoires in COVID-19 (dated by TCRdb to 2019 to 2021). The library relied on the immunoSEQ multiplex PCR assay. The table was pulled from immuneACCESS by TCRdb, which kept in-frame rearrangements only. Such tables lose some clones; where checked, under half of the loss comes from unresolved V genes, and the rest has no known cause. This sample lists about 400,000 clones; roughly 85% were detected once. Roughly 2% of the sample goes to the ten largest clones. The sample comprised PBMCs or T cells enriched from blood (not recorded which). The receptors come from a woman younger than 30 with acute COVID-19.

This chain links TRBV2 with TRBJ1-5, with D perhaps TRBD1 (5 bases). Germline loops: CDR1 SNHLY, CDR2 FYNNEI. Trimming stripped 1 base from V and 0 bases from J, with 19 bases between. The CDR3 has 19 amino acids. For the CDR3, the DNA is TGTGCCAGCAGTGAAGTGGGCAGGGTATTGGAGAATAGCAATCAGCCCCAGCATTTT. This gives the protein CASSEVGRVLENSNQPQHF.

The rearrangement joins TRBV2 to TRBJ1-4, with 7 bases fitting TRBD1. Germline CDR1 is SNHLY and CDR2 is FYNNEI. The CDR3 length is 13 residues. Germline trimming cut 6 bases from V and 6 bases from J; bases unmatched to any gene: 4. Written as DNA, the CDR3 is TGTGCCAGCAGCATAACAGGGGATGAAAAACTGTTTTTT. Translated: CASSITGDEKLFF.

The rearrangement joins TRBV10-3 to TRBJ1-2, with a tentative D call TRBD1 (6 bases). This CDR3 region has 14 residues. V shed 0 bases and J shed 6 bases, with 11 bases lying between them. CDR1 is ENHRY, CDR2 SYGVKD, per germline. The CDR3 DNA is TGTGCCATCAGTGAGTCGAAGGGGGTAAATGGCTACACCTTC. Protein: CAISESKGVNGYTF.

V is TRBV12-5 and J is TRBJ2-1, with D possibly matching TRBD1 (6 bases). Germline-derived CDR1 and CDR2 are LGHNT and FRNRAP. V lost 2 bases, J lost 7 bases, and 18 bases lay in between. The CDR3 has 16 amino acids. CDR3 sequence (DNA): TGTGCTAGTGGTTTGTCGCCGACAGGACTGTCAAATGAGCAGTTCTTC. Translating gives CASGLSPTGLSNEQFF.

The genes are TRBV6-5 and TRBJ1-2; TRBD1 aligns across 7 bases. Trimming at V came to 2 bases and at J to 4 bases, leaving 1 base not matched to a gene. The germline V gene has CDR1 MNHEY and CDR2 SVGAGI. The CDR3 totals 13 residues. CDR3 in DNA: TGTGCCAGCAGTTACAGACAGGGCTATGGCTACACCTTC. It specifies CASSYRQGYGYTF.

The chain combines TRBV2 with TRBJ2-4; TRBD1 aligns across 7 bases. The CDR3 is 15 amino acids. Germline CDR1 reads SNHLY; CDR2 reads FYNNEI. V was pared by 6 bases and J by 1 base, with 6 bases of the junction left unmatched. The CDR3 nucleotides are TGTGCCAGCAGGGCAGAGACAGGGGCCAAAAACATTCAGTACTTC. Amino acid sequence: CASRAETGAKNIQYF.

The rearrangement uses TRBV7-9 and TRBJ2-1; D gene unclear. CDR1 is SEHNR, CDR2 FQNEAQ, per germline (reference sequence). The CDR3 spans 12 residues. Between the trimmed V and J ends, which lost 3 bases and 7 bases, there was a span of 7 bases. The CDR3 loop reads CASSFDTNEQFF. DNA of the CDR3: TGTGCCAGCAGCTTCGATACAAATGAGCAGTTCTTC.

The CDR3: CASSPSGTGFNYGYTF. The CDR3 DNA follows: TGTGCCAGCTCACCTTCCGGGACAGGGTTCAACTATGGCTACACCTTC. V is TRBV18 and J is TRBJ1-2, with TRBD1 identical over 9 bases. Looked up from germline, CDR1 is KGHSH and CDR2 is LQKENI. The CDR3 contains 16 residues. The junction had 7 bases not matched to a gene; V was cut back by 3 bases and J by 2 bases.

The V and J genes are TRBV11-3 and TRBJ2-2; a weak D match, TRBD2 (5 bases). Trimming took 1 base from V and 6 from J, leaving 9 bases between them. This CDR3 region has 14 residues. Germline values: CDR1 SGHNT, CDR2 YENEEA. CDR3: CASSLAGSPGELFF. In DNA, the CDR3 is TGTGCCAGCAGCTTAGCGGGGTCTCCCGGGGAGCTGTTTTTT.

The rearrangement links TRBV6-5 to TRBJ1-5; D is perhaps TRBD1 (5 bases). Germline-derived CDR1 and CDR2 are MNHEY and SVGAGI. Trimming removed 6 bases from V and 3 bases from J, with 15 bases in between. The CDR3 runs 15 residues. CDR3 sequence (DNA): TGTGCCAGCAGGCCGACAGTTCGGGTCAATCAGCCCCAGCATTTT. Translated: CASRPTVRVNQPQHF.

Concerning this clone itself: The same CDR3 is also encoded by other DNA sequences in this sample. J is TRBJ1-5 and V is TRBV12-3 or TRBV12-4; D is perhaps TRBD1 (5 bases). Between the trimmed V and J ends, which lost 3 bases and 4 bases, there was a span of 7 bases. The CDR3 sequence is 13 residues long. The CDR3 protein is CASSLGPNQPQHF. CDR3 in DNA: TGTGCCAGCAGTTTGGGGCCAAATCAGCCCCAGCATTTT.

The chain combines TRBV6-5 with TRBJ2-7; TRBD1 aligns across 11 bases. This CDR3 is 14 amino acids long. Germline CDR1 reads MNHEY; CDR2 reads SVGAGI. V dropped 5 bases and J dropped 5; count of bases not matched to a gene: 5. The CDR3 spells CASSRGTGGNEQYF. The CDR3 DNA sequence: TGTGCCAGCAGTCGAGGGACAGGGGGAAACGAGCAGTACTTC.